These 22 T cell receptor beta chains came from one sample sequenced in a study of CXCR3-negative and CXCR3-positive naive CD8 T cells. The libraries of TRB cDNA were constructed through 5' RACE using UMI labels. TCRdb re-called the 5' RACE reads, yielding one record per CDR3 amino acid sequence without DNA. The sample data list about 5,500 distinct CDR3 sequences. Sequencing input: naive CXCR3- CD8+ T cells from blood. Sample subset: CD45RO-CCR7+CD27+CD95- naive CD8+ T cells lacking CXCR3 (TNR3-). These TCRs come from a human donor in good health. Some clones in this sample may be carry-over from other donors' samples.

This chain connects TRBV7-9 to TRBJ2-3; as DNA is missing, the TRBD1 call by TCRdb cannot be tested. CDR3 length: 13 residues. Germline lookup yields CDR1 SEHNR and CDR2 FQNEAQ (reference sequence). The CDR3: CATQDRNTDTQYF. The full variable domain, rest sourced from reference TRBV7-9 and TRBJ2-3, is DTGVSQNPRHKITKRGQNVTFRCDPISEHNRLYWYRQTLGQGPEFLTYFQNEAQLEKSRLLSDRFSAERPKGSFSTLEIQRTEQGDSAMYLCATQDRNTDTQYFGPGTRLTVL.

This clonotype is identified as medium-sized from frequency. The chain has TRBV24-1 and TRBJ2-3; TCRdb indicates TRBD2, and absent DNA this call remains unverified. This CDR3 has 16 amino acids. The germline V gene encodes CDR1 KGHDR and CDR2 SFDVKD. The CDR3 protein is CATSDGTSGDTDTQYF.

The rearrangement uses TRBV28 and TRBJ2-3; TCRdb names TRBD1, which stays unverified in the absence of DNA. CDR1 MDHEN and CDR2 SYDVKM come from the germline V gene. This CDR3 comprises 14 residues. The CDR3 loop is CASSPGTATDTQYF.

This clonotype ranks as medium-sized in terms of frequency. The rearrangement joins TRBV27 to TRBJ1-1; the TCRdb call, TRBD1, lacks DNA for checking. Germline CDR1 reads MNHEY; CDR2 reads SMNVEV (reference sequence). CDR3 length: 12 amino acids. This CDR3 reads CASRYRDREAFF.

This clonotype is deemed medium-sized by its frequency. The CDR3 sequence is CASSYSLGEQFF. The rearrangement joins TRBV6-6 to TRBJ2-1. The CDR3 sequence is 12 residues long. Per the germline V gene, CDR1 is MNHNY and CDR2 is SVGAGI (reference sequence).

The chain has TRBV5-6 and TRBJ2-7; TCRdb's assignment of TRBD2 cannot be checked, as there is no DNA. The germline gives CDR1 SGHDT, CDR2 YYEEEE. The CDR3 runs to 13 residues. CDR3 in amino acids: CASSLGGSREQYF. Looking up the rest from reference TRBV5-6 and TRBJ2-7 gives the full variable domain: DAGVTQSPTHLIKTRGQQVTLRCSPKSGHDTVSWYQQALGQGPQFIFQYYEEEERQRGNFPDRFSGHQFPNYSSELNVNALLLGDSALYLCASSLGGSREQYFGPGTRLTVT.

This chain joins TRBV29-1 and TRBJ2-1; the D call from TCRdb, TRBD2, cannot be confirmed without DNA. In germline, CDR1 is SQVTM, CDR2 ANQGSEA. CDR3 length equals 18 residues. The CDR3 sequence is CSVEVRAGTSGRVGEQFF.

CDR3 region: CASSLMTYEQYF. The chain has TRBV5-6 and TRBJ2-7. The CDR3 covers 12 residues. Germline CDR1 and CDR2: SGHDT and YYEEEE.

Its frequency marks this clonotype as medium-sized (0.01 to 0.1%). The chain carries TRBV29-1 and TRBJ2-7; TCRdb returns TRBD1, unconfirmable since there is no DNA. The CDR3 extends over 14 amino acids. CDR1 is SQVTM, CDR2 ANQGSEA, per germline. CDR3 sequence reads: CSVEGGDSNYEQYF.

By frequency, this clonotype registers medium-sized. The chain combines TRBV10-3 with TRBJ2-1. Germline V gives CDR1 ENHRY, CDR2 SYGVKD. The CDR3 runs 13 residues. This CDR3 is CAISGTSYNEQFF.

This clonotype is deemed medium-sized (0.01 to 0.1%) by its frequency. The chain combines TRBV7-9 with TRBJ2-1; TCRdb reports TRBD2, a call that lacks DNA to check it against. The CDR3 totals 15 residues. Per the germline V gene, CDR1 is SEHNR and CDR2 is FQNEAQ (reference sequence). CDR3 sequence reads: CASSLVGTSYNEQFF.

The V call is TRBV20-1, the J call TRBJ2-7; TCRdb's D gene call, TRBD2, goes unchecked for lack of DNA. Per germline, CDR1 DFQATT and CDR2 SNEGSKA (reference sequence). The CDR3 runs to 12 residues. Here the CDR3 reads CSAPIEGYEQFF.

By frequency, this clonotype registers medium-sized. The chain uses TRBV6-4 and TRBJ1-1; TCRdb gives TRBD1 as the D gene, but with no DNA this cannot be confirmed. Germline loops: CDR1 MRHNA, CDR2 SNTAGT. The CDR3 runs 14 residues. The CDR3 loop is CASSRDRGVTEAFF.

The V and J genes are TRBV4-3 and TRBJ1-1. The germline CDR1 and CDR2 sequences are LGHNA and YSLEER. CDR3 length: 15 residues. CDR3 region: CASSQEDRGVTEAFF.

According to its frequency, this clonotype is medium-sized. The V and J genes are TRBV7-8 and TRBJ2-1; TCRdb reports TRBD1, a call that lacks DNA to check it against. Germline V gives CDR1 SGHVS, CDR2 FQNEAQ. The CDR3 has 15 amino acids. CDR3 sequence: CASSLAGGWINEQFF.

This clonotype ranks as medium-sized in terms of frequency. The CDR3 reads CSAKPPTTYEQYF. The V call is TRBV20-1, the J call TRBJ2-7. The CDR3 length is 13 residues. Germline CDR1 is DFQATT and CDR2 is SNEGSKA (reference sequence).

This chain links TRBV11-3 with TRBJ1-1; TCRdb reports TRBD1, a call that lacks DNA to check it against. The CDR3 runs 13 residues. Per the germline V gene, CDR1 is SGHNT and CDR2 is YENEEA. CDR3 sequence reads: CASKHQGFTEAFF. The whole variable domain, remainder taken from reference TRBV11-3 and TRBJ1-1, is EAGVVQSPRYKIIEKKQPVAFWCNPISGHNTLYWYLQNLGQGPELLIRYENEEAVDDSQLPKDRFSAERLKGVDSTLKIQPAELGDSAVYLCASKHQGFTEAFFGQGTRLTVV.

This chain connects TRBV6-6 to TRBJ2-7; the TRBD2 assignment by TCRdb is unverifiable without DNA. Germline CDR1 and CDR2: MNHNY and SVGAGI (reference sequence). CDR3 length: 15 residues. The CDR3 loop is CASSSAKAGRYEQYF.

This clonotype is classed as medium-sized by frequency. The V gene is TRBV7-2, the J gene TRBJ2-3; TCRdb calls TRBD2, which cannot be checked without DNA. Germline assignment: CDR1 SGHTA and CDR2 FQGNSA. CDR3 length: 18 amino acids. The CDR3 spells CASSYPGAGTSGRRTQYF. The full variable domain, completed using reference TRBV7-2 and TRBJ2-3, is GAGVSQSPSNKVTEKGKDVELRCDPISGHTALYWYRQSLGQGLEFLIYFQGNSAPDKSGLPSDRFSAERTGGSVSTLTIQRTQQEDSAVYLCASSYPGAGTSGRRTQYFGPGTRLTVL.

V usage is TRBV3-1 and J usage is TRBJ2-2; TCRdb's assignment of TRBD2 cannot be checked, as there is no DNA. Per the germline V gene, CDR1 is LGHDT and CDR2 is YNNKEL (reference sequence). The CDR3 length is 16 residues. Here the CDR3 reads CASSQEERRNTGELFF.

The chain links TRBV6-2 or TRBV6-3 to TRBJ2-2; absent DNA, TCRdb's TRBD1 call cannot be checked. The CDR3 extends over 17 amino acids. Germline CDR1 MNHEY, CDR2 SVGEGT. The CDR3 loop is CASSSPSDRTGTGELFF.

This clonotype is called medium-sized based on its frequency. The gene calls are TRBV2 and TRBJ2-3. From germline, CDR1 is SNHLY and CDR2 FYNNEI. The CDR3 runs to 15 residues. CDR3 protein: CASSVVGLRTDTQYF.